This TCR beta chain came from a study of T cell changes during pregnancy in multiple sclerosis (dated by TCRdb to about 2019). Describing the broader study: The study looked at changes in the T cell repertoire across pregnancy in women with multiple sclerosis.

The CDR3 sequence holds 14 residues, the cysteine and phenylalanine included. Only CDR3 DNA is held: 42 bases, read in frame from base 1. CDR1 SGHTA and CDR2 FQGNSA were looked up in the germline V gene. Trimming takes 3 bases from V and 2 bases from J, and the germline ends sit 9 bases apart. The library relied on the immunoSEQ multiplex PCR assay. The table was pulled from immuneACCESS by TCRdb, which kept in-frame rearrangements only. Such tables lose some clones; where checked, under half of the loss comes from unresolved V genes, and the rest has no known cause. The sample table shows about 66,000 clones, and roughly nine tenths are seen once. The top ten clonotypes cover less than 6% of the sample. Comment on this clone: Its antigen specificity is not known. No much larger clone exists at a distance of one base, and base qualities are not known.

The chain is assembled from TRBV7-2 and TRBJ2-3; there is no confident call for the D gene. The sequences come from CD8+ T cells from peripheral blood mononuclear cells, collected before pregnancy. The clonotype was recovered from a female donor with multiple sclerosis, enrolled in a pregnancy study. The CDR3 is CASSFQQNTDTQYF. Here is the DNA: TGTGCCAGCAGCTTTCAACAGAACACAGATACGCAGTATTTT.